The subject of this entry is one T cell receptor beta chain. Other nucleotide sequences in the sample specify the same CDR3. In the authors' workflow: Amplification with reference gene primers provided the estimates of nucleated cell counts. Some clones are missing from TCRdb's copy, which holds only in-frame ones; the method was immunoSEQ multiplex PCR. The V and J calls and the clone size are those of that table, but D and trimming were determined from the DNA. The table has roughly 68,000 clones, 75% to 85% seen once. The sample comes from a study of blood T cell repertoires in COVID-19. Study-level background: The United States, Italy and Spain supplied acute and convalescent COVID-19 samples. The analysed material was cDNA or gDNA that came from T cells, B-cell-depleted T cells, or PBMCs.

Germline V gene lookup returns CDR1 SNHLY and CDR2 FYNNEI. V was cut by 1 base and J by 7 bases, with 8 bases left in between. This CDR3 spans 14 amino acids. Sequenced input: peripheral blood. The clonotype originates from a man aged 50-59 years with acute or convalescent COVID-19. V is TRBV2 and J is TRBJ1-6, with D possibly matching TRBD1 (5 bases). CDR3 bases: TGTGCCAGCAGTGAAGGCAGGGTGAATTCACCCCTCCACTTT. Translating gives CASSEGRVNSPLHF.